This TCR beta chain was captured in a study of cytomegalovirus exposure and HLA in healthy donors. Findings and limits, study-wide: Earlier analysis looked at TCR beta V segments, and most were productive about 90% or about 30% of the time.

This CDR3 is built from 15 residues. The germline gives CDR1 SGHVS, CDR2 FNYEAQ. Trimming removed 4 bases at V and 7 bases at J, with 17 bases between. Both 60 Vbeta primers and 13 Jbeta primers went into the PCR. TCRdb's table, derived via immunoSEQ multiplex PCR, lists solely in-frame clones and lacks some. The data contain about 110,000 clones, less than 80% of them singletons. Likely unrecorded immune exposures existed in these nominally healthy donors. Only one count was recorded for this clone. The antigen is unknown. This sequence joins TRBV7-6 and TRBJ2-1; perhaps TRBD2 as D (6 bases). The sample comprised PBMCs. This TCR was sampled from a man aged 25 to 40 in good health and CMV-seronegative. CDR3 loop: CASSSLASLDNEQFF. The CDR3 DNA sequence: TGTGCCAGCAGCTCTCTAGCGTCGTTAGATAATGAGCAGTTCTTC.